This T cell receptor (beta chain) was found in a study of blood T cell repertoires in COVID-19. In germline, CDR1 is SGHKS, CDR2 YYEKEE (reference sequence). With V trimmed by 5 bases and J by 5 bases, 9 bases remained unmatched. CDR3 length: 15 amino acids. TCRdb keeps only in-frame clones here, not all; method: immunoSEQ multiplex PCR. The data show 70,000 to 90,000 clones, approximately 80% seen once. J is TRBJ2-3 and V is TRBV5-5; TRBD1 matches 9 bases. This TCR came from a human donor in a cohort sampled during active COVID-19. Sequenced input: peripheral blood. The CDR3 DNA sequence: TGTGCCAGCAGTCTTACGAGACAGGGGGGAGATACGCAGTATTTT. Protein: CASSLTRQGGDTQYF.